The clone carrying this T cell receptor beta chain was seen a handful of times. A single record per CDR3 protein comes from TCRdb applying MiXCR to the RACE reads. The table lists more than 250,000 distinct CDR3 sequences, just under 8% of them singletons. This sample was included in a study of human T cells and chemical hapten exposure. Noted time point: pre-sensitization, week 0. The treatment denotes: therapeutic diphenylcyclopropenone sensitization with weekly scalp DPC. J lost 3 bases, V lost 7 bases, and 7 bases had no gene match. This CDR3 has 13 residues. Germline CDR1 reads SQVTM; CDR2 reads ANQGSEA.

The starting material was whole blood, obtained in connection with sensitization to the hapten diphenylcyclopropenone (DPC). The chain recombines TRBV29-1 with TRBJ1-2, with TRBD1 identical over 8 bases. The sequence was collected from a young man with alopecia areata. Some clones in this sample may be carry-over from other donors' samples. The CDR3 loop reads CSALQGDDYGYTF. CDR3 DNA: TGCAGCGCCCTACAGGGGGATGACTATGGCTACACCTTC.